The present T cell receptor beta chain was sequenced within a study of cytomegalovirus exposure and HLA in healthy donors (TCRdb year 2017). At the level of the whole study: An earlier analysis of some 620 of the donors reported 276 Gb of sequence data and 117 million unique TCR beta sequences obtained from around 190 million T cells. Approximately 330 gigabases of sequencing data and around 85 million unique TCR sequences made up an early release that covered under 750 HLA-typed donors. Of the 350 to 450 genotyped donors, over 65% fell in the genetic ancestry cluster associated with self-reported Caucasian donors. The study was designed to test whether signatures of past pathogen exposure could be identified by cataloging public T cell receptors. The study profiled the T cell repertoires of about 720 subjects by immunosequencing and related them to cytomegalovirus serostatus. Besides the first cohort of approximately 670 subjects, a separate validation cohort made up of 90 to 150 different subjects was used. To predict cytomegalovirus infection status, the study combined high-throughput TCR immunosequencing, statistical association of individual TCRs with disease status, and machine learning. To study patterns of TCR occurrence, a later analysis re-analyzed previously published TCR beta repertoires from 700 or so donors and added high-resolution HLA genotyping. Rather than using new phenotypic data, the later analysis identified candidate immune exposures from TCR beta sequences and from how often those sequences occurred across donors. An earlier analysis of several hundred of the donors used high-throughput TCR beta sequencing to judge whether each TCR beta V gene segment behaved as functional or pseudogenic. Donor age, sex, ethnicity and CMV serostatus were compiled alongside the repertoire data. In a later genetic analysis, genome-wide SNP genotypes for about three fifths of the roughly 670 donors were used, and that subset was treated as a discovery cohort. All discovery cohort repertoires had been generated on a single sequencing platform. Both class I and class II loci were covered by HLA typing, at four-digit resolution. Typing coverage differed by locus: A, B, C, DRB1 and DQB1 were typed in roughly 620-630 donors, DQA1 in approximately 520, DPA1 in roughly 590, and DPB1 in approximately 450. Four or five DR-DQ haplotypes were treated as single units for association and clustering because of strong linkage in the cohort. Across around 400 genotyped donors of the cohort, an average of roughly 250,000 unique TCR beta nucleotide sequences per donor were sequenced, and 15% to 20% of those sequences were non-productive. What the research found in general, with its limitations: In a later analysis, several top co-occurrence clusters were reported to appear linked to parvovirus B19, influenza, CMV and Epstein-Barr virus. A further reported finding was that TCR beta sequences accurately predicted the HLA-A and HLA-B alleles for most subjects in the first cohort. In an earlier analysis of roughly 500 of the donors, most TCR beta V segments appeared in productive rearrangements about 87% or about 30% of the time, broadly matching IMGT annotations. For the cohort, immune exposure information was limited to CMV serostatus. The 87-base-pair reads could not distinguish some IMGT-functional V segments, including TRBV6-2 and TRBV6-3, so those segments were excluded. The sequencing pipeline was judged likely to have produced a cluster of highly shared sequence variants as a technical artifact. According to the authors, the approach could potentially be generalized to other disease states and immunological phenotypes. In this cohort, only TCR beta chains were sequenced, and detectable features were limited by the absence of alpha or paired-chain data. Three of the identified cytomegalovirus-associated TCR beta chains were confirmed in vitro to be specific for cytomegalovirus antigens. While some public TCRs were present in many individuals, most TCR sequences turned up only very rarely across donors. A later genetic analysis associated a missense DCLRE1C variant with V-gene and J-gene trimming of TCR beta chains, and an independent cohort replicated the association. A later genetic analysis reported fewer N-insertions in productive TCRs among donors in an Asian-associated ancestry cluster than the 666-donor mean. In a later analysis, 16,951 TCR beta sequences were associated with specific HLA alleles at a false discovery rate of 0.05. Cytomegalovirus status was reported to be diagnosed by the classifier with high specificity and sensitivity in both the original and validation cohorts. According to a later analysis, most CMV-associated TCR beta chains appeared to be HLA-restricted, and the HLA associations seemed to be driven largely by CMV exposure. HLA typing was unavailable for some donors at each locus, so association tests used only the typed subset. Sequencing depth was assumed to be roughly uniform across donors in the presence/absence analyses, though that assumption may not hold. The study gave a list of 150 to 200 TCR beta chains associated with cytomegalovirus. About 17 rarely observed V segments, including chromosome 9 orphons, were excluded from the earlier analysis of a few hundred of the donors because counts were too low. When HLA alleles, especially DR and DQ, strongly co-occurred, TCR associations were difficult to assign to individual alleles. Linkage disequilibrium might explain the correlated functional status among segregating V segments, but an unknown experimental factor could not be ruled out. Compared with equally common non-associated chains, HLA-associated TCR beta chains in a later analysis were more clonally expanded and had lower generation probabilities. A later analysis found that TCR association rates varied across HLA loci, with DRB1 alleles showing the most associated TCRs and HLA-C alleles the fewest.

Library preparation was by the immunoSEQ multiplex PCR assay. A mixture of 60 forward primers for TCR Vbeta segments and 13 reverse primers for TCR Jbeta segments was used in the multiplex PCR. Amplification of the CDR3 region of rearranged TCR beta genes was performed with a multiplex PCR assay on genomic DNA. On the Illumina HiSeq System, the amplified TCR beta libraries were sequenced as 87-base-pair reads. In the source study's methods: A later analysis tallied roughly 76 million unique TCR beta chains across the 666 repertoires, and approximately 9.9 million of those chains were shared by two or more donors. To remove PCR and sequencing errors, raw reads were error-corrected and collapsed into unique sequences using a nearest-neighbor algorithm that merged closely related sequences. Alignment of CDR3 sequences to IMGT reference sequences was used to assign V, D and J gene segments. Each retained sequence needed at least a six-nucleotide match to both a V gene segment and a J gene segment. A rearrangement counted as productive if the CDR3 had no stop codons and remained in frame with V and J, and every other rearrangement counted as non-productive. CDR3 was defined according to IMGT convention as the region running from the second conserved V-encoded cysteine to the conserved J-encoded phenylalanine. The earlier analysis of 450 to 750 of the donors excluded any sequence lacking an unambiguous match to a single V gene segment. In an earlier analysis of 587 of the donors, V segments were called functional above 56.7% productive rearrangements and were called segregating when the between-donor standard deviation exceeded 5%. A statistical classification framework was built to diagnose cytomegalovirus status from the catalog of TCR beta chain sequences. In a later analysis, V and J genes were assigned by comparing TCR nucleotide sequences against IMGT/GENE-DB human TR gene sequences. In a later analysis, CDR3 sequences and most-parsimonious VDJ recombination scenarios were assigned using the TCRdist pipeline. A later analysis defined each TCR beta chain by its CDR3 amino acid sequence plus V-gene family, and excluded reads lacking a unique V-gene family. As a way to deal with suspected cross-contamination and a sequencing artifact, a later analysis dropped hundreds of nucleotide sequences that were highly shared and had low generation probability. A later analysis calculated a clonal expansion index for each public chain from normalized within-repertoire ranks of inferred template counts. A later analysis computed generation probabilities with a VDJ recombination model fitted to out-of-frame rearrangements, and checked the results against IGoR. A later analysis scored TCR-TCR, TCR-HLA and TCR-CMV co-occurrence with hypergeometric tests, applying a repertoire-size bias correction to TCR pairs. False discovery rates were estimated in a later analysis by permuting HLA or CMV assignments 20 times. In a later analysis, co-occurring TCRs were grouped using DBSCAN, and TCRdist sequence similarity was added for clustering within HLA-allele-positive subsets. Repertoires with fewer than 30,000 or more than 120,000 public chains were left out of co-occurrence clustering, as were a few repertoires with anomalous nucleotide sharing. Here the immuneACCESS table is served through TCRdb, limited to in-frame sequences with V and J called. Missing clones are a known gap in these copies; in checked studies unresolved V genes cover under half, and the rest lacks a known reason. V, J and clone size are taken as reported in that table, and D and trimming were inferred from the DNA itself. This sample holds 180,000 or so clones; under 85% were observed only once. The ten largest make up roughly 3% of the sample.

From the germline V gene, CDR1 is SNHLY and CDR2 is FYNNEI. From cysteine to phenylalanine, the CDR3 is 16 amino acids long. Only the CDR3 DNA is retained, 48 bases long and in frame from the first base. The trim is 8 bases for V and 7 bases for J, with a gap of 23 bases between the germline ends. This clone was recorded only once. The antigen it recognizes is unknown. Per-nucleotide qualities are absent, and no much larger clonotype sits a single base away. The cohort consisted of more than 650 healthy bone marrow donors. Cohort members were all nominally healthy when sampled, although unrecorded immune exposures were likely present. The donor was CMV seronegative and was included in the group of over 300 seronegative cohort members. Every donor gave a peripheral blood sample, and the peripheral blood mononuclear cells from that sample were used for TCR beta sequencing. Genomic DNA extraction from the blood cell samples was performed with the Qiagen DNeasy Blood Extraction Kit.

The V and J segments used are TRBV2 and TRBJ1-4, with the D gene call left open. The sample taken for sequencing was PBMCs. The receptor was derived from a female donor in good health and CMV-seronegative. The DNA sequence is as follows: TGTGCCAGCTGGGCTGGACGGGAAGGACGAGGTGAAAAACTGTTTTTT. Its protein product is CASWAGREGRGEKLFF.